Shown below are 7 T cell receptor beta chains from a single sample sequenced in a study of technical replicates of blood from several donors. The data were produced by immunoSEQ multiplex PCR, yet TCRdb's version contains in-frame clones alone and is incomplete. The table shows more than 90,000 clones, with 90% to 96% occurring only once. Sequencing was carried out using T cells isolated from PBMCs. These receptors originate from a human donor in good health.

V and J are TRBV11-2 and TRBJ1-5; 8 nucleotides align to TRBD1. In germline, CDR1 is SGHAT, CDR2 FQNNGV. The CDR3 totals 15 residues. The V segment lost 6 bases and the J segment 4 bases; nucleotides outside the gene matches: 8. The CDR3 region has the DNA TGTGCCAGCAGTACCGGGACAGGTCTAAATCAGCCCCAGCATTTT. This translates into CASSTGTGLNQPQHF.

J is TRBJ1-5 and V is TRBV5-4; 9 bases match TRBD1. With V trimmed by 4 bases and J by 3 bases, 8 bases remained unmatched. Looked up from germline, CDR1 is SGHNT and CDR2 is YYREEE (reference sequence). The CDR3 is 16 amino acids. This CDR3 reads CASSLSGTGLNQPQHF. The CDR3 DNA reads TGTGCCAGCAGCCTTTCCGGGACAGGGCTCAATCAGCCCCAGCATTTT.

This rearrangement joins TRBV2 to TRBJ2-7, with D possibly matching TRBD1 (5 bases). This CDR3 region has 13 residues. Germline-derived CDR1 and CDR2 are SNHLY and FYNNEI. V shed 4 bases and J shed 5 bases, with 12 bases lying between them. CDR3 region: CASSGDSQNEQYF. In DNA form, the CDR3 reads TGTGCCAGCAGTGGCGACAGTCAAAACGAGCAGTACTTC.

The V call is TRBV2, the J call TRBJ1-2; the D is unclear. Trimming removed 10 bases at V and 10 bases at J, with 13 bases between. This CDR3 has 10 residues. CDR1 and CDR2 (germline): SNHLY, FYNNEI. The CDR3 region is CATAPGNYTF. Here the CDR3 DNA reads TGTGCCACAGCCCCCGGGAACTACACCTTC.

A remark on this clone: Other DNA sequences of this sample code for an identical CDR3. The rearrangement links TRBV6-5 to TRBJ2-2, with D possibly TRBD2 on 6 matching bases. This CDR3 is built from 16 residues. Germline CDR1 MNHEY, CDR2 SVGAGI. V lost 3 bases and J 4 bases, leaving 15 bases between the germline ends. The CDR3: CASSYTTGVSTGELFF. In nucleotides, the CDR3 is TGTGCCAGCAGTTATACGACGGGGGTGAGCACCGGGGAGCTGTTTTTT.

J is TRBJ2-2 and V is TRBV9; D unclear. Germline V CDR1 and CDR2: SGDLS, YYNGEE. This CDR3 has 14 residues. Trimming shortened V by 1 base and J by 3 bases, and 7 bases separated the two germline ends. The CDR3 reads CASSVRVYTGELFF. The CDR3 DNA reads TGTGCCAGCAGCGTACGGGTCTACACCGGGGAGCTGTTTTTT. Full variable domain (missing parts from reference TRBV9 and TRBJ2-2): DSGVTQTPKHLITATGQRVTLRCSPRSGDLSVYWYQQSLDQGLQFLIQYYNGEERAKGNILERFSAQQFPDLHSELNLSSLELGDSALYFCASSVRVYTGELFFGEGSRLTVL.

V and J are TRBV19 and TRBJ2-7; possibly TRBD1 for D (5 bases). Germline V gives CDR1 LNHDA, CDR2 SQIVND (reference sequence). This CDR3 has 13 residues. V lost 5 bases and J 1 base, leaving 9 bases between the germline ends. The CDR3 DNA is TGTGCCAGTAGTCCGACAGCTTCCTACGAGCAGTACTTC. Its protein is CASSPTASYEQYF.